These 2 T cell receptor beta chains share one sample of origin, sequenced in a study of T cells expressing NK-cell markers. TCRdb re-called the 5' RACE reads; one entry per CDR3 protein, DNA not given. Its clone listing holds about 460,000 distinct CDR3 sequences. Input material: blood T cells: a sorted CD56 or NKG2C T cell subset, CD4+ or CD8+ T cells, or bulk PBMC T cells (not recorded which). These receptors all come from a woman aged 50 to 60 in good health.

The rearrangement uses TRBV20-1 and TRBJ2-3; TCRdb picks TRBD2, but there is no DNA to check that call. Germline lookup yields CDR1 DFQATT and CDR2 SNEGSKA (reference sequence). The CDR3 has 15 amino acids. This chain's CDR3 is CSGEVPGGRTDTQYF.

The rearrangement uses TRBV14 and TRBJ1-5; the D gene TCRdb calls, TRBD1, cannot be checked with no DNA. The germline V gene has CDR1 SGHDN and CDR2 FVKESK. The CDR3 totals 16 residues. The CDR3 loop reads CASSPWDRGTNQPQHF.